A selection of T cell receptor beta chains follows, all from one sample in a study of blood T cells in healthy people across ages. From the 5' RACE reads, TCRdb called clonotypes with MiXCR, one entry per CDR3 protein. The data show 780,000 or so distinct CDR3 sequences, approximately 53% seen once. The material sequenced was blood. These receptors all stem from an older man in good health. CDR3s include the opening cysteine and the closing phenylalanine or tryptophan. Each record gives: D gene, V gene, J gene, clone size, CDR3 protein, CDR3 DNA. D genes are given only for firm matches. The size field is filled for only some rows; it gives once, few, many or a size class.

d_call: NA; v_call: TRBV7-9; j_call: TRBJ1-2; clone_size: NA; cdr3_aa: CASRQDRGWSFGDYGYTF; cdr3_nt: TGTGCCAGCAGACAGGACCGGGGGTGGTCTTTCGGGGACTATGGCTACACCTTC
d_call: NA; v_call: TRBV2; j_call: TRBJ2-4; clone_size: NA; cdr3_aa: CASSEGPMGGNIQYF; cdr3_nt: TGTGCCAGCAGTGAAGGGCCTATGGGCGGGAACATTCAGTACTTC
d_call: TRBD2; v_call: TRBV2; j_call: TRBJ2-3; clone_size: NA; cdr3_aa: CARRGLAGAPSTDTQYF; cdr3_nt: TGTGCCAGAAGAGGGCTAGCGGGAGCCCCTAGCACAGATACGCAGTATTTT
d_call: TRBD1; v_call: TRBV20-1; j_call: TRBJ1-2; clone_size: NA; cdr3_aa: CSARGGQLGGYTF; cdr3_nt: TGCAGTGCTAGAGGGGGACAGTTGGGTGGCTACACCTTC
d_call: NA; v_call: TRBV4-1; j_call: TRBJ1-5; clone_size: few; cdr3_aa: CASSEGRRFNQPQHF; cdr3_nt: TGCGCCAGCAGCGAAGGACGGCGATTCAATCAGCCCCAGCATTTT
d_call: TRBD2; v_call: TRBV9; j_call: TRBJ2-1; clone_size: NA; cdr3_aa: CASSMTSGSGNEPFF; cdr3_nt: TGTGCCAGCAGCATGACTAGCGGGAGTGGGAATGAGCCGTTCTTC
d_call: NA; v_call: TRBV20-1; j_call: TRBJ2-1; clone_size: few; cdr3_aa: CSAREVGGTYNEQFF; cdr3_nt: TGCAGTGCTAGAGAGGTTGGGGGAACCTACAATGAGCAGTTCTTC
d_call: NA; v_call: TRBV7-9; j_call: TRBJ1-1; clone_size: NA; cdr3_aa: CPSSPGTEAFF; cdr3_nt: TGTCCCAGCAGCCCGGGTACTGAAGCTTTCTTT
d_call: TRBD2; v_call: TRBV29-1; j_call: TRBJ2-1; clone_size: few; cdr3_aa: CSVEGTSGIWEQFF; cdr3_nt: TGCAGCGTTGAAGGGACTAGCGGGATATGGGAGCAGTTCTTC
d_call: TRBD2; v_call: TRBV27; j_call: TRBJ2-1; clone_size: few; cdr3_aa: CASSRTSGASYNEQFF; cdr3_nt: TGTGCCAGCAGCCGGACTAGCGGGGCATCCTACAATGAGCAGTTCTTC
d_call: NA; v_call: TRBV5-6; j_call: TRBJ2-3; clone_size: few; cdr3_aa: CASSSVKPAGAYTDTQYF; cdr3_nt: TGTGCCAGCAGCTCCGTAAAGCCGGCAGGGGCCTACACAGATACGCAGTATTTT
d_call: TRBD1; v_call: TRBV11-1; j_call: TRBJ2-7; clone_size: NA; cdr3_aa: CASSSPQGQKYEQYF; cdr3_nt: TGTGCCAGCAGCTCCCCACAGGGGCAAAAGTACGAGCAGTACTTC
d_call: TRBD2; v_call: TRBV2; j_call: TRBJ2-1; clone_size: NA; cdr3_aa: CASSGFLGTSSRDEQFF; cdr3_nt: TGTGCCAGCAGTGGGTTCCTAGGGACTAGTAGTCGAGATGAGCAGTTCTTC
d_call: NA; v_call: TRBV6-5; j_call: TRBJ1-1; clone_size: NA; cdr3_aa: CASSYRGEEAFF; cdr3_nt: TGTGCCAGCAGTTACAGGGGCGAAGAAGCTTTCTTT
d_call: TRBD2; v_call: TRBV20-1; j_call: TRBJ2-1; clone_size: NA; cdr3_aa: CSARGGGLADKQFF; cdr3_nt: TGCAGTGCTAGAGGGGGTGGACTAGCGGATAAGCAGTTCTTC
d_call: NA; v_call: TRBV12-3/TRBV12-4; j_call: TRBJ2-7; clone_size: NA; cdr3_aa: CASSLAVPWGSYEQYF; cdr3_nt: TGTGCCAGCAGTTTAGCCGTCCCGTGGGGGTCCTACGAGCAGTACTTC
d_call: TRBD2; v_call: TRBV20-1; j_call: TRBJ2-1; clone_size: few; cdr3_aa: CSARPKGTSGSYNEQFF; cdr3_nt: TGCAGTGCTAGACCCAAAGGGACTAGCGGATCTTACAATGAGCAGTTCTTC
d_call: NA; v_call: TRBV3-1; j_call: TRBJ2-7; clone_size: few; cdr3_aa: CASSQDAGHSYEQYF; cdr3_nt: TGTGCCAGCAGCCAAGATGCGGGACACTCCTACGAGCAGTACTTC
d_call: NA; v_call: TRBV7-2; j_call: TRBJ1-3; clone_size: NA; cdr3_aa: CASSLVAADSGNTIYF; cdr3_nt: TGTGCCAGCAGCTTAGTAGCGGCAGACTCTGGAAACACCATATATTTT
d_call: TRBD2; v_call: TRBV3-1; j_call: TRBJ2-7; clone_size: NA; cdr3_aa: CASSHSGRAYNEQYF; cdr3_nt: TGTGCCAGCAGCCACAGCGGGAGGGCCTACAATGAGCAGTACTTC
d_call: NA; v_call: TRBV12-3/TRBV12-4; j_call: TRBJ2-1; clone_size: few; cdr3_aa: CASSLAGSTNEQFF; cdr3_nt: TGTGCCAGCAGTTTAGCGGGTTCGACCAATGAGCAGTTCTTC
d_call: NA; v_call: TRBV5-6; j_call: TRBJ1-4; clone_size: NA; cdr3_aa: CASSVSRVTNEKLFF; cdr3_nt: TGTGCCAGCAGCGTTTCTAGGGTAACTAATGAAAAACTGTTTTTT
d_call: NA; v_call: TRBV12-3/TRBV12-4; j_call: TRBJ2-1; clone_size: NA; cdr3_aa: CASSPSSEGSNEQFF; cdr3_nt: TGTGCCAGCTCCCCATCGAGCGAGGGGTCCAATGAGCAGTTCTTC
d_call: TRBD2; v_call: TRBV7-9; j_call: TRBJ2-7; clone_size: NA; cdr3_aa: CASSSSGTSYEQYF; cdr3_nt: TGTGCCAGCAGCTCTAGCGGGACCTCCTACGAGCAGTACTTC
d_call: TRBD1; v_call: TRBV27; j_call: TRBJ1-1; clone_size: NA; cdr3_aa: CASRYSGTAEAFF; cdr3_nt: TGTGCCAGCAGGTACTCCGGGACAGCTGAAGCTTTCTTT
d_call: NA; v_call: TRBV9; j_call: TRBJ1-6; clone_size: many; cdr3_aa: CASSVRGYNSPLHF; cdr3_nt: TGTGCCAGCAGCGTAAGGGGCTACAATTCACCCCTCCACTTT